This TCR beta chain was sequenced in a study of OX40 agonist ivuxolimab in advanced cancers. Repertoires were generated with immunoSEQ multiplex PCR, while TCRdb's copy carries only in-frame clones and drops some. The sample yields approximately 89,000 clones, about 91% seen once. V lost 7 bases and J lost 7, with 14 bases in between. Per germline, CDR1 GTSNPN and CDR2 SVGIG (reference sequence). This CDR3 has 12 amino acids. This TCR was sampled from an adult with an advanced solid tumor such as melanoma, head and neck, liver or kidney cancer. The J gene is TRBJ1-3, the V gene TRBV30; unclear D gene. This sample comprised CD4+ or CD8+ T cells sorted from blood, obtained in a trial of the OX40 agonist ivuxolimab. The CDR3 nucleotides read TGTGCCTCAACCGCCGTGGGGAACACCATATATTTT. It codes for CASTAVGNTIYF.